The 4 T cell receptor beta chains below come from one sample, sequenced in a study of beta chain features in type 1 diabetes (dated by TCRdb to the late 2010s). What the authors observed across the whole study: Type 1 diabetes patients showed a moderate but significant shortening of TCRB CDR3 length in all four CD4+ subsets.

Their recognized antigens are unknown. The method behind the library was the immunoSEQ multiplex PCR assay. The entire amount of isolated RNA was reverse transcribed using the High Capacity cDNA Reverse Transcription Kit, so the sequenced TCRB transcripts were expressed ones. The source is immuneACCESS, and TCRdb retained only in-frame sequences with V and J called. Part of the clones is not carried over; for the studies checked, unresolved V genes explain less than half of this, and the remainder is unexplained. This sample gives about 650,000 clones in total; 9.5% to 15% of them show up just once. More than 0.1% of the sample is taken by the ten largest. The sample consisted of naive CD4+ T cells from blood. In the paper's terms, the cell subset or site label means: true naive CD4+ T cells. The source of these receptors is a man aged 25 to 40 with type 1 diabetes.

On this clone itself: Relative to the germline gene, one junction end is altered; a read error may explain this. This sequence joins TRBV7-7 and TRBJ2-3, with 8 bases fitting TRBD1. The germline CDR1 and CDR2 sequences are SSHAT and FNYEAQ (reference sequence). The length of the CDR3 is 14 residues. Written as DNA, the CDR3 is TGTGCTAGCAGCTTGGGACAGGAGGGGGATACGCAGTATTTT. Protein sequence: CASSLGQEGDTQYF.

In its sample, this clone was seen a few times. V gene TRBV20-1 combines with J gene TRBJ1-1, with D unclear. The CDR3 length is 11 residues. Deletions cut 0 bases from V and 10 bases from J, with 9 bases between. CDR1 is DFQATT and CDR2 is SNEGSKA in the germline V gene (reference sequence). This CDR3 reads CSARDRASAFF. The CDR3 region has the DNA TGCAGTGCTAGAGACCGGGCGTCAGCTTTCTTT.

The chain uses TRBV11-2 and TRBJ2-1; no clear D. The germline V gene has CDR1 SGHAT and CDR2 FQNNGV. The CDR3 length is 14 residues. Trimming took off 3 bases at V and 7 bases at J, with 13 bases between the two ends. The CDR3 DNA sequence: TGTGCCAGCAGCTTCGTGGAGATGGGGAATGAGCAGTTCTTC. Amino acids: CASSFVEMGNEQFF.

This sequence joins TRBV27 and TRBJ2-5; TRBD2 might be the D (5 bases). The V and J ends lost 3 bases and 0 bases respectively, with 8 bases between them. Germline-derived CDR1 and CDR2 are MNHEY and SMNVEV (reference sequence). The CDR3 is 14 residues long. The CDR3, as DNA: TGTGCCAGCAGTTTTCGGCGGGACCAAGAGACCCAGTACTTC. The encoded protein is CASSFRRDQETQYF.